Below, 16 T cell receptor beta chains from the same sample are listed, as sequenced in a study of T-cell memory formation after mild COVID-19. TCRdb recomputed calls from the 5' RACE reads with MiXCR, one row per CDR3 protein. The sample lists 150,000 to 200,000 distinct CDR3 sequences, 20% to 25% occurring once. Material: PBMCs or a T cell subset sorted from them (not recorded which). These receptors were taken from an adult woman who had mild COVID-19 (a few samples of this study predate the infection). Cell type and time point are not known.

Concerning this clonotype: One end of the junction does not line up with germline, which may come from a read error. J is TRBJ2-6 and V is TRBV7-8, with 8 bases matching TRBD1. The length of the CDR3 is 17 residues. The germline gives CDR1 SGHVS, CDR2 FQNEAQ. The CDR3: CARSLVGQGAGANVLTF. CDR3 nucleotide sequence: TGTGCCAGAAGCTTAGTAGGACAGGGCGCTGGGGCCAACGTCCTGACTTTC. Full variable domain (rest looked up from reference TRBV7-8 and TRBJ2-6): GAGVSQSPRYKVAKRGQDVALRCDPISGHVSLFWYQQALGQGPEFLTYFQNEAQLDKSGLPSDRFFAERPEGSVSTLKIQRTQQEDSAVYLCARSLVGQGAGANVLTFGAGSRLTVL.

This clonotype has only a few counts. V is TRBV12-3 or TRBV12-4 and J is TRBJ1-2; D may be TRBD1 (6 bases). Deletions cut 4 bases from V and 3 bases from J, with 9 bases between. This CDR3 is 13 amino acids long. The CDR3 loop is CASSYGTHYGYTF. Here the CDR3 DNA reads TGTGCCAGCAGTTATGGGACACACTATGGCTACACCTTC.

In its sample, this clonotype was seen a few times. The rearrangement uses TRBV15 and TRBJ2-7, with D possibly TRBD2 on 5 matching bases. The V and J ends lost 3 bases and 3 bases respectively, with 12 bases between them. CDR3 size: 14 residues. Germline assignment: CDR1 LNHNV and CDR2 YYDKDF (reference sequence). This chain's CDR3 is CATSSRGHDYEQYF. The CDR3 bases are TGTGCCACCAGCAGCCGGGGTCATGACTACGAGCAGTACTTC.

This clonotype appeared once. The chain has TRBV25-1 and TRBJ2-7; maybe TRBD2 (6 bases). Trimming removed 3 bases from V and 4 bases from J, with 10 bases in between. The CDR3 extends over 13 amino acids. Germline CDR1 reads MGHDK; CDR2 reads SYGVNS. CDR3 bases: TGTGCCAGCAGTGAGCGGGACCAGTACGAGCAGTACTTC. Protein product: CASSERDQYEQYF.

The V call is TRBV12-3 or TRBV12-4, the J call TRBJ1-1; TRBD1 might be the D (6 bases). Trimming cost V 5 bases and J 4 bases, with 14 bases left between them. The CDR3 sequence is 14 residues long. CDR3 sequence: CASSPGTKVTEAFF. In nucleotides, the CDR3 is TGTGCCAGCAGTCCCGGGACAAAAGTCACTGAAGCTTTCTTT.

This chain links TRBV5-5 with TRBJ2-1, with D maybe TRBD2 (6 bases). The CDR3 is 16 amino acids. Per the germline V gene, CDR1 is SGHKS and CDR2 is YYEKEE (reference sequence). Trimming removed 3 bases at V and 0 bases at J, with 13 bases between. This CDR3 reads CASSSAYGSSYNEQFF. The CDR3 DNA is TGTGCCAGCAGCTCTGCCTACGGGAGCTCCTACAATGAGCAGTTCTTC.

J is TRBJ2-3 and V is TRBV5-1, with TRBD1 matching over 8 bases. Unmatched junction bases numbered 2, after V lost 3 bases and J lost 5 bases. The CDR3 has 13 residues. Germline CDR1 reads SGHRS; CDR2 reads YFSETQ. The CDR3 nucleotides read TGCGCCAGCAGCTCGACAGGGGTAGATACGCAGTATTTT. This encodes CASSSTGVDTQYF.

This clonotype was detected a few times. This chain joins TRBV4-1 and TRBJ2-3, with TRBD1 identical over 8 bases. Trimming removed 4 bases from V and 3 bases from J; junction bases left unmatched: 6. The CDR3 is 15 amino acids. The germline gives CDR1 MGHRA, CDR2 YSYEKL. As DNA, the CDR3 is TGCGCCAGCAGCCCGCCGGGACAGGCGACAGATACGCAGTATTTT. Protein product: CASSPPGQATDTQYF.

The rearrangement uses TRBV7-9 and TRBJ2-1; possible D gene TRBD2, 7 bases. V was clipped by 5 bases and J by 6 bases, with 23 bases between them. The germline V gene encodes CDR1 SEHNR and CDR2 FQNEAQ (reference sequence). The CDR3 spans 17 residues. The CDR3 sequence is CASSPPLGGGFGNEQFF. In nucleotides, the CDR3 is TGTGCCAGCAGCCCACCCTTAGGGGGGGGTTTTGGCAATGAGCAGTTCTTC.

CDR3 loop: CASSPGTGGSNTGELFF. In DNA form, the CDR3 reads TGCGCCAGCAGCCCCGGGACAGGGGGTTCGAACACCGGGGAGCTGTTTTTT. The rearrangement uses TRBV4-3 and TRBJ2-2; 11 positions agree with TRBD1. V gave up 4 bases and J gave up 0 bases; unmatched junction bases: 4. The CDR3 has 17 amino acids. Germline CDR1 is LGHNA and CDR2 is YSLEER.

CDR3 amino acids: CASSRSGTLYEQYF. CDR3 coding DNA: TGTGCCAGCAGCCGATCCGGGACACTCTACGAGCAGTACTTC. The chain links TRBV13 to TRBJ2-7; possibly TRBD1 for D (6 bases). Trimming left V 5 bases short and J 3 bases short, with 14 bases between. This CDR3 has 14 amino acids. The germline V gene encodes CDR1 PRHDT and CDR2 FYEKMQ (reference sequence).

The chain has TRBV5-1 and TRBJ2-3, with 10 bases identical to TRBD2. With V trimmed by 0 bases and J by 1 base, 2 bases remained unmatched. CDR3 length: 16 residues. CDR1 is SGHRS and CDR2 is YFSETQ in the germline V gene. CDR3 residues: CASSLELAGRTDTQYF. CDR3 in DNA: TGCGCCAGCAGCTTGGAACTAGCGGGACGCACAGATACGCAGTATTTT.

This clonotype was recorded a few times. The chain joins TRBV4-3 to TRBJ2-2, with 14 nucleotides matching TRBD2. Germline assignment: CDR1 LGHNA and CDR2 YSLEER. The junction had 8 bases not matched to a gene; V was cut back by 4 bases and J by 13 bases. The CDR3 is 15 residues long. CDR3 protein: CASSRTGTSGSGLFF. CDR3 DNA: TGCGCCAGCAGCCGAACCGGGACTAGCGGGAGTGGGCTGTTTTTT.

This clonotype was recorded a few times. The rearrangement links TRBV12-3 or TRBV12-4 to TRBJ2-7; 10 nucleotides agree with TRBD2. The CDR3 loop spans 15 amino acids. J lost 3 bases, V lost 4 bases, and 6 bases had no gene match. CDR3 amino acids: CASSSQRGGRYEQYF. In DNA, the CDR3 is TGTGCCAGCAGTTCTCAGCGGGGGGGCCGCTACGAGCAGTACTTC.

This clonotype was observed a handful of times. This chain links TRBV6-5 with TRBJ2-2, with D possibly matching TRBD1 (7 bases). Germline V gives CDR1 MNHEY, CDR2 SVGAGI. V was shortened by 4 bases and J by 6 bases, with 12 bases between the two germline ends. CDR3 size: 14 residues. CDR3 loop: CASSLAGGSGELFF. CDR3 nucleotide sequence: TGTGCCAGCAGTTTGGCAGGGGGGTCCGGGGAGCTGTTTTTT.

This clonotype was seen a handful of times. The chain's CDR3 is CASSYGEGTEAFF. DNA of the CDR3: TGTGCCAGCAGTTACGGAGAGGGGACTGAAGCTTTCTTT. The V gene is TRBV6-5, the J gene TRBJ1-1; weak D call: TRBD1 (5 bases). CDR3 length equals 13 residues. Trimming pared 2 bases from V and 5 bases from J, leaving 9 bases between. Germline values: CDR1 MNHEY, CDR2 SVGAGI.